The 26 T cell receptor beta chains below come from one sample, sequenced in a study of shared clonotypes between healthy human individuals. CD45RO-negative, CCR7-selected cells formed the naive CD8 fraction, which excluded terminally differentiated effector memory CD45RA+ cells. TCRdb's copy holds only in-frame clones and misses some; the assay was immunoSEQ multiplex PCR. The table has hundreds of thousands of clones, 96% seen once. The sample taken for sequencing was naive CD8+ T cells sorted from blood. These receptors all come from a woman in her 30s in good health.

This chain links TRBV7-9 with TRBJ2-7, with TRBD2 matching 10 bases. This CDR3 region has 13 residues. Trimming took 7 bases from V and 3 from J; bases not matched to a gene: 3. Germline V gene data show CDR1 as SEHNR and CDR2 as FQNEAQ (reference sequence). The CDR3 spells CASIPSGSYEQYF. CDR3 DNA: TGTGCCAGCATTCCTAGCGGGAGCTACGAGCAGTACTTC.

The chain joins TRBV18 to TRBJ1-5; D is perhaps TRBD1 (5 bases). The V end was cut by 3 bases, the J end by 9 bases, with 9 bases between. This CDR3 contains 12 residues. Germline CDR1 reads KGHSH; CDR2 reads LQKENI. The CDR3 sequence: CASSPGGWPQHF. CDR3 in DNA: TGTGCCAGCTCACCGGGGGGATGGCCCCAGCATTTT. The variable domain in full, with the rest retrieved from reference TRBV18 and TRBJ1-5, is NAGVMQNPRHLVRRRGQEARLRCSPMKGHSHVYWYRQLPEEGLKFMVYLQKENIIDESGMPKERFSAEFPKEGPSILRIQQVVRGDSAAYFCASSPGGWPQHFGDGTRLSIL.

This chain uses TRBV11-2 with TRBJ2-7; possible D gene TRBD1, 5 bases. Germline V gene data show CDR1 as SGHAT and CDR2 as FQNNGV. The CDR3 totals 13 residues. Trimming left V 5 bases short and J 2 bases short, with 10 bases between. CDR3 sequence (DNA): TGTGCCAGCAGCCCGCGACAGCCCTACGAGCAGTACTTC. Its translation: CASSPRQPYEQYF.

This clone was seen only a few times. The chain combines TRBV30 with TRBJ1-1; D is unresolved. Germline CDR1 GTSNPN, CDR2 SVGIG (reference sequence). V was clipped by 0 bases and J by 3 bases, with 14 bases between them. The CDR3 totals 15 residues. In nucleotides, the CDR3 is TGTGCCTGGAGTGTACCCGAAGAGAAACACACTGAAGCTTTCTTT. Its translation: CAWSVPEEKHTEAFF.

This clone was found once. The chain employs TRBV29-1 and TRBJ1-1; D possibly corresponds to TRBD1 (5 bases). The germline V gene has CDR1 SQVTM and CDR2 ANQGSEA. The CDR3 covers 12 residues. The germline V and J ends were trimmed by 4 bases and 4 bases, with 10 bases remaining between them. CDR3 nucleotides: TGCAGCGTTGCTTGGGGGGGCACTGAAGCTTTCTTT. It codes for CSVAWGGTEAFF.

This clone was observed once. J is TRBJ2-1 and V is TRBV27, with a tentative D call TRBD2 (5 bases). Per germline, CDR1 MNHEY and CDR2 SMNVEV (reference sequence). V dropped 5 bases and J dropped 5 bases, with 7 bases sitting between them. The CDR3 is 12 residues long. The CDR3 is CASSQRHNEQFF. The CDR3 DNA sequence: TGTGCCAGCAGTCAGCGGCACAATGAGCAGTTCTTC.

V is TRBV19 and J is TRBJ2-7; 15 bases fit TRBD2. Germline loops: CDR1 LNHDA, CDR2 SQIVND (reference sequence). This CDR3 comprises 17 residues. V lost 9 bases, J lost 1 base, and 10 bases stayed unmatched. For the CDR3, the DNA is TGTGCCAGCCCTCGGGGGACTAGCGGGAGGTGGTCCTACGAGCAGTACTTC. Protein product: CASPRGTSGRWSYEQYF.

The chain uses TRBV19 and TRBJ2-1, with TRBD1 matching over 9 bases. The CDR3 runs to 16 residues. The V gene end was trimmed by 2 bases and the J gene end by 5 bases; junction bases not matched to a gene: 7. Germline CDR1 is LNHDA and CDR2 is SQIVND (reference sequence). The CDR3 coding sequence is TGTGCCAGTAGTATATGGGCCGGGACAGGGAACAATGAGCAGTTCTTC. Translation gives CASSIWAGTGNNEQFF.

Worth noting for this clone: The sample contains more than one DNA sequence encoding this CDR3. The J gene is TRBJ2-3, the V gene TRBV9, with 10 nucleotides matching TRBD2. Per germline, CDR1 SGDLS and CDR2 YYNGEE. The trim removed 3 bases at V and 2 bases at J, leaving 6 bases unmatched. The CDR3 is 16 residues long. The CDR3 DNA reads TGTGCCAGCAGCGCCCGGACTAGCGGAAACACAGATACGCAGTATTTT. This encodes CASSARTSGNTDTQYF. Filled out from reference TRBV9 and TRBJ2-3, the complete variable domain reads DSGVTQTPKHLITATGQRVTLRCSPRSGDLSVYWYQQSLDQGLQFLIQYYNGEERAKGNILERFSAQQFPDLHSELNLSSLELGDSALYFCASSARTSGNTDTQYFGPGTRLTVL.

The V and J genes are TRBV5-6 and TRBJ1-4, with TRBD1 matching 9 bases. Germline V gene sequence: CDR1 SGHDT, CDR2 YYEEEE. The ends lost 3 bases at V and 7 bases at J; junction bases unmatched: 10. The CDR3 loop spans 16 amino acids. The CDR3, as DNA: TGTGCCAGCAGCTGGGAAACCGGGACAGGGACTGAAAAACTGTTTTTT. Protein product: CASSWETGTGTEKLFF. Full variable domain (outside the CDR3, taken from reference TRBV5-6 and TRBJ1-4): DAGVTQSPTHLIKTRGQQVTLRCSPKSGHDTVSWYQQALGQGPQFIFQYYEEEERQRGNFPDRFSGHQFPNYSSELNVNALLLGDSALYLCASSWETGTGTEKLFFGSGTQLSVL.

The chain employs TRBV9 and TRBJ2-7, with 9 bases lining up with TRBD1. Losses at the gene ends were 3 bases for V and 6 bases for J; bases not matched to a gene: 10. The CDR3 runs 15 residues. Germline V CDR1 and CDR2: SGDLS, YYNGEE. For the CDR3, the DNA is TGTGCCAGCAGCGGGAGGGACAGGGTCACCCCCGAGCAGTACTTC. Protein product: CASSGRDRVTPEQYF.

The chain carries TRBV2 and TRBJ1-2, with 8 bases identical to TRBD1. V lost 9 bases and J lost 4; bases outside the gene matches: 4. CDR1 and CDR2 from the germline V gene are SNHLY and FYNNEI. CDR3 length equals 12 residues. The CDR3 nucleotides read TGTGCCAGAGACAGGGGCCCCTATGGCTACACCTTC. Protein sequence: CARDRGPYGYTF.

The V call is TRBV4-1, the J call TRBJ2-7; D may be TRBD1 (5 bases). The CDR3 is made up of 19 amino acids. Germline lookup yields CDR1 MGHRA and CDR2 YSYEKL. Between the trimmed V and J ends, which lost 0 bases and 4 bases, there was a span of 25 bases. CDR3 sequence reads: CASSQEGVPRGLRIYEQYF. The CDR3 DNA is TGCGCCAGCAGCCAAGAAGGAGTGCCTAGGGGCCTCCGGATATACGAGCAGTACTTC.

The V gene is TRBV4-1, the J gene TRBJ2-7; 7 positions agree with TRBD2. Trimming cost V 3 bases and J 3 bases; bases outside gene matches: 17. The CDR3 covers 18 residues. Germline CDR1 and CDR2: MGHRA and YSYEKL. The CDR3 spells CASSHRFEGGPASYEQYF. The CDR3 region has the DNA TGCGCCAGCAGCCATAGATTTGAGGGAGGGCCCGCGAGCTACGAGCAGTACTTC.

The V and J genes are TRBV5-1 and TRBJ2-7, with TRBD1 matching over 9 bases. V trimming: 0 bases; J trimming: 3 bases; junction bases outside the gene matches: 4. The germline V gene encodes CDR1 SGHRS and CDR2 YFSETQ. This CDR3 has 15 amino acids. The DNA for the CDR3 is TGCGCCAGCAGCTTGGAGGACAGGGGATTCTACGAGCAGTACTTC. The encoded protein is CASSLEDRGFYEQYF. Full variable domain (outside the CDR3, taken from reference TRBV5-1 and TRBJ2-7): KAGVTQTPRYLIKTRGQQVTLSCSPISGHRSVSWYQQTPGQGLQFLFEYFSETQRNKGNFPGRFSGRQFSNSRSEMNVSTLELGDSALYLCASSLEDRGFYEQYFGPGTRLTVT.

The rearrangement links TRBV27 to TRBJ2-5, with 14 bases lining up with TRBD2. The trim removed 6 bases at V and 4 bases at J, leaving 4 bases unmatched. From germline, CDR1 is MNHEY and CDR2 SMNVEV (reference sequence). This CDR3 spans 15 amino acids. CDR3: CASSHGTSGRETQYF. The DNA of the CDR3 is TGTGCCAGCAGCCACGGGACTAGCGGGAGAGAGACCCAGTACTTC.

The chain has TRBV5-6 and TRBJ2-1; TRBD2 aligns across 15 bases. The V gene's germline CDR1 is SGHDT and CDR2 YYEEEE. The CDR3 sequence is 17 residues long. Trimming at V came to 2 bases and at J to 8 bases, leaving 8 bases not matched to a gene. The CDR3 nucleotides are TGTGCCAGCAGCTTAGGACTAGCGGGAGGGTCTTTTCATGAGCAGTTCTTC. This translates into CASSLGLAGGSFHEQFF.

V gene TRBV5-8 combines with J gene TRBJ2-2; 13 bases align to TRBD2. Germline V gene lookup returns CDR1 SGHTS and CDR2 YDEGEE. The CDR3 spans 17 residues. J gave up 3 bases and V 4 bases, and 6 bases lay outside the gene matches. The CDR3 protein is CASSPTLAGGYTGELFF. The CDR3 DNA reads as TGTGCCAGCAGCCCTACACTAGCGGGAGGGTACACCGGGGAGCTGTTTTTT.

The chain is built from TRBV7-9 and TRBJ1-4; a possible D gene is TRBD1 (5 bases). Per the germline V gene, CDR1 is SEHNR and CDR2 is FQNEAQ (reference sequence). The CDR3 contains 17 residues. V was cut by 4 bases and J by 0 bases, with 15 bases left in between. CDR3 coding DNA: TGTGCCAGCAGCTCGTCATTCCGGGGGGCAACTAATGAAAAACTGTTTTTT. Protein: CASSSSFRGATNEKLFF.

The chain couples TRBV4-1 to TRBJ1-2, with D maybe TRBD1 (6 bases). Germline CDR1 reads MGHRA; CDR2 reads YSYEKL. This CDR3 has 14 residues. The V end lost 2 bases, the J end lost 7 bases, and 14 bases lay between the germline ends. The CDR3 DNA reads TGCGCCAGCAGCCAAAACAGGGTAAGCGGTGGCTACACCTTC. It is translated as CASSQNRVSGGYTF.

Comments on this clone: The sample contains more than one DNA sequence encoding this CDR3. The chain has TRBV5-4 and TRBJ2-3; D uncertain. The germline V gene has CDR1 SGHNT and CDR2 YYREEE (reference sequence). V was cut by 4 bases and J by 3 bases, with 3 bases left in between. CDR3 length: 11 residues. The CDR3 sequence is CASSTTDTQYF. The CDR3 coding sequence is TGTGCCAGCAGCACGACAGATACGCAGTATTTT.

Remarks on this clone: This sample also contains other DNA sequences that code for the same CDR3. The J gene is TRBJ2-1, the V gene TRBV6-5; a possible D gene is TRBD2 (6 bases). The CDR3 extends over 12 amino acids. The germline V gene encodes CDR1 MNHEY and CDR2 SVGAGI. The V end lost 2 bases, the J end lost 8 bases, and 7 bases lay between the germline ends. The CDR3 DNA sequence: TGTGCCAGCAGTTACGGAGGGGATGAGCAGTTCTTC. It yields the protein CASSYGGDEQFF.

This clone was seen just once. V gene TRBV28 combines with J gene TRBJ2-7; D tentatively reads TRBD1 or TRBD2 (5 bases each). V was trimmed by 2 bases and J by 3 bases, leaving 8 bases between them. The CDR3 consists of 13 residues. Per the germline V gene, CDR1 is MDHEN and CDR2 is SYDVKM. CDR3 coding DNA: TGTGCCAGCAGTTTAATGGGGGACTACGAGCAGTACTTC. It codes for CASSLMGDYEQYF.

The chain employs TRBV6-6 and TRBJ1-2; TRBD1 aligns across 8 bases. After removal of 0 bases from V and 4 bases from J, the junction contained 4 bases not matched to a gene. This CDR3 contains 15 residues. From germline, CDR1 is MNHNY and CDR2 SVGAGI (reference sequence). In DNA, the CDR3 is TGTGCCAGCAGTTACTCGATAACAGGGGGCTATGGCTACACCTTC. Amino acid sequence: CASSYSITGGYGYTF.

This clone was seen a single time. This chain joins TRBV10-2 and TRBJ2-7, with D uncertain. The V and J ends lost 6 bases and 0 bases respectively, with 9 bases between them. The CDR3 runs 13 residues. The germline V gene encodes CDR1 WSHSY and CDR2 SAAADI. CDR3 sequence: CASRDQSSYEQYF. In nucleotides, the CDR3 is TGCGCCAGCAGGGACCAGAGCTCCTACGAGCAGTACTTC.

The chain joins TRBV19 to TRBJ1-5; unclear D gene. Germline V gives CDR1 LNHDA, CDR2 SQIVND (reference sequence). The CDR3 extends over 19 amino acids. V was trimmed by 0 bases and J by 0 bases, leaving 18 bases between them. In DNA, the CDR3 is TGTGCCAGTAGTATAGATCCGGTAAGGGTGGATTATAGCAATCAGCCCCAGCATTTT. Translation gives CASSIDPVRVDYSNQPQHF.